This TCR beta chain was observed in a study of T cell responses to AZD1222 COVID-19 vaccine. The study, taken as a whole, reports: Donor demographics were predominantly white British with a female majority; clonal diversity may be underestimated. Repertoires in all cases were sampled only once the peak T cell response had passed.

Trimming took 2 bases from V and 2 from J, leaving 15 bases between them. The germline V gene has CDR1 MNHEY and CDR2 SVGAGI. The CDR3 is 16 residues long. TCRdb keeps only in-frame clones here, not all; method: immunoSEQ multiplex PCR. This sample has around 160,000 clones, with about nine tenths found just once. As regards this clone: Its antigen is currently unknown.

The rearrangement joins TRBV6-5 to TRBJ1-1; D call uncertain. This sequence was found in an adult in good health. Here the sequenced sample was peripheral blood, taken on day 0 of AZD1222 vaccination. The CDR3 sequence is CASSYNHPDLNTEAFF. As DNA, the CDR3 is TGTGCCAGCAGTTACAACCATCCTGACCTAAACACTGAAGCTTTCTTT.